This T cell receptor beta chain was sequenced during a study of cytomegalovirus exposure and HLA in healthy donors. The study's findings and limits: A later analysis reported that several of the most significant clusters appeared to be linked to common viral pathogens, among them Epstein-Barr virus.

This clone was counted between two and nine times. Its specificity is not known. Healthy bone marrow donors made up the donors. The PCR used 60 Vbeta and 13 Jbeta primers. In the authors' methods: In a later analysis, 79 million or so unique TCR beta chains included roughly 11 million shared by two or more donors. The method was immunoSEQ multiplex PCR; TCRdb's version includes in-frame clones alone and lacks a portion of them. That table furnishes V, J and clone size, whereas the DNA furnished D and trimming. The sample includes some 96,000 clones, about three quarters of them seen just once. Per germline, CDR1 SGHRS and CDR2 YFSETQ. The CDR3 is made up of 14 amino acids. Trimming removed 4 bases from V and 5 bases from J; junction bases left unmatched: 9.

The chain is built from TRBV5-1 and TRBJ2-7; the match to TRBD1 covers 7 bases. The clonotype was recovered from a man in his forties in good health and CMV-seropositive. The material sequenced was PBMCs. CDR3 DNA: TGCGCCAGCAGCAACCGACAGGGAAGGGACGAGCAGTACTTC. It yields the protein CASSNRQGRDEQYF.